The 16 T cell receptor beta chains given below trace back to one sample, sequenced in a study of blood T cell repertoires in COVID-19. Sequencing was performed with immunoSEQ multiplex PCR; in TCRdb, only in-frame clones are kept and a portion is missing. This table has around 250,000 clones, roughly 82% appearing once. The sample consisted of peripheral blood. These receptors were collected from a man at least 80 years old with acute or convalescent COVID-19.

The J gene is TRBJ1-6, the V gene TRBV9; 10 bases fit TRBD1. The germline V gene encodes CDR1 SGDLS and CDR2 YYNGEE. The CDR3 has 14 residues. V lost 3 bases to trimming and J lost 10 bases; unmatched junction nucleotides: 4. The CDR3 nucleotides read TGTGCCAGCAGCGCGGGACAGGGGAAGTCACCCCTCCACTTT. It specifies CASSAGQGKSPLHF.

The CDR3 loop is CASSIRTGDQPQHF. The CDR3 DNA reads as TGTGCCAGTAGTATACGGACAGGGGATCAGCCCCAGCATTTT. The chain links TRBV19 to TRBJ1-5; 9 nucleotides line up with TRBD1. CDR1 LNHDA and CDR2 SQIVND come from the germline V gene (reference sequence). V was pared by 2 bases and J by 5 bases, with 1 base of the junction left unmatched. The CDR3 covers 14 residues.

CDR3 in DNA: TGTGCCAGCAGCTTTGAGGGCCGGGTCCAGCAGTACTTC. Protein sequence: CASSFEGRVQQYF. J is TRBJ2-7 and V is TRBV7-9; D is perhaps TRBD2 (5 bases). CDR1 and CDR2 (germline): SEHNR, FQNEAQ (reference sequence). Deletions cut 3 bases from V and 8 bases from J, with 14 bases between. The CDR3 extends over 13 amino acids. Full variable domain (remainder filled in from reference TRBV7-9 and TRBJ2-7): DTGVSQNPRHKITKRGQNVTFRCDPISEHNRLYWYRQTLGQGPEFLTYFQNEAQLEKSRLLSDRFSAERPKGSFSTLEIQRTEQGDSAMYLCASSFEGRVQQYFGPGTRLTVT.

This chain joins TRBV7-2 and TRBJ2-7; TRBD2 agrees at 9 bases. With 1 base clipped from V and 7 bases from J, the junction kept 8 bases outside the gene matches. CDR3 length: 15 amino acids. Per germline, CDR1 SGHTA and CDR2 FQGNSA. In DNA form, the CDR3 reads TGTGCCAGCAGCTTAGAGGGTAGCGGGGGTGGGGAGCAGTACTTC. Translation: CASSLEGSGGGEQYF.

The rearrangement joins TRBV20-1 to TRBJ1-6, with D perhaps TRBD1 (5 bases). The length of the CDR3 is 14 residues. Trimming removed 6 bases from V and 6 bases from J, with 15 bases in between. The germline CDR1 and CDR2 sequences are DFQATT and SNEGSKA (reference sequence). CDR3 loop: CSASQGLVNSPLHF. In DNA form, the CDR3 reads TGCAGTGCCAGTCAGGGCCTAGTTAATTCACCCCTCCACTTT.

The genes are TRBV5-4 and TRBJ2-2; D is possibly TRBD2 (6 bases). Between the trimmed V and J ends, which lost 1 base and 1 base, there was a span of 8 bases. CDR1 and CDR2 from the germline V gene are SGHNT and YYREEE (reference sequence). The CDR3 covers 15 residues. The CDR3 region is CASSLSAGNTGELFF. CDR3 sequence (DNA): TGTGCCAGCAGCTTGTCAGCGGGGAACACCGGGGAGCTGTTTTTT.

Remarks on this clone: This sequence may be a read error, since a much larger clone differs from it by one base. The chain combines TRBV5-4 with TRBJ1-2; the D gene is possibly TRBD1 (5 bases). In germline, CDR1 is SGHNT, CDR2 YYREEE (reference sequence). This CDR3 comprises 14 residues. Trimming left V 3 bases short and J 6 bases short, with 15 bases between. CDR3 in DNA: TGTGCCAGCAGCTCGTCAGGGATTGGGGATGGCTACACCTTC. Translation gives CASSSSGIGDGYTF.

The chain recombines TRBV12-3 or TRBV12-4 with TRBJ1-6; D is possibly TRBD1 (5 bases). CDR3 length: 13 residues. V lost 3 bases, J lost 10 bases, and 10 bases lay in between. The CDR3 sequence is CASSFGGDSPLHF. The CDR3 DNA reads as TGTGCCAGCAGTTTTGGGGGGGACTCACCCCTCCACTTT.

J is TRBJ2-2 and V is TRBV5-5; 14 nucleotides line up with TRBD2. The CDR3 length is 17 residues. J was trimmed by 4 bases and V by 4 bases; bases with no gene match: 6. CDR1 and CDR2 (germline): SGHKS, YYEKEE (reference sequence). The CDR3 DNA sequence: TGTGCCAGCAGCCTGGGGACTAGCGGGAGAGTCACCGGGGAGCTGTTTTTT. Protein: CASSLGTSGRVTGELFF.

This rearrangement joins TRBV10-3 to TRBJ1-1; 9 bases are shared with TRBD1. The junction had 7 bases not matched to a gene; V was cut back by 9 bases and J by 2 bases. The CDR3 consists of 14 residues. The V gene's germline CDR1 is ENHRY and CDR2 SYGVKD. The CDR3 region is CAIRTGGVNTEAFF. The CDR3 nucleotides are TGTGCCATACGAACAGGGGGCGTAAACACTGAAGCTTTCTTT.

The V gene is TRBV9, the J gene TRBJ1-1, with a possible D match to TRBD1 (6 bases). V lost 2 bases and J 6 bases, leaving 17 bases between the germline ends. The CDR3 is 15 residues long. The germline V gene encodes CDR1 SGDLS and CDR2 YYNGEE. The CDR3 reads CASSVRGGPGAEAFF. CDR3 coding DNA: TGTGCCAGCAGCGTGAGGGGGGGCCCGGGCGCTGAAGCTTTCTTT. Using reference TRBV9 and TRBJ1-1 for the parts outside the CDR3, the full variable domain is DSGVTQTPKHLITATGQRVTLRCSPRSGDLSVYWYQQSLDQGLQFLIQYYNGEERAKGNILERFSAQQFPDLHSELNLSSLELGDSALYFCASSVRGGPGAEAFFGQGTRLTVV.

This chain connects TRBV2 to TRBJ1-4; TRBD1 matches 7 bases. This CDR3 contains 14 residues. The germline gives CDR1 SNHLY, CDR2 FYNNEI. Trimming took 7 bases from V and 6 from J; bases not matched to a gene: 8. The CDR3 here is CASKTGMGDEKLFF. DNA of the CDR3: TGTGCCAGCAAGACAGGGATGGGGGATGAAAAACTGTTTTTT.

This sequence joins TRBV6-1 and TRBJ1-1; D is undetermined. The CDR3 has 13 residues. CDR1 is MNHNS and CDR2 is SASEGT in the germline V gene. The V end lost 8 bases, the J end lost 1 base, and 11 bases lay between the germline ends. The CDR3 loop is CASLMSTNTEAFF. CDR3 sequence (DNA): TGTGCCAGCCTAATGAGTACGAACACTGAAGCTTTCTTT.

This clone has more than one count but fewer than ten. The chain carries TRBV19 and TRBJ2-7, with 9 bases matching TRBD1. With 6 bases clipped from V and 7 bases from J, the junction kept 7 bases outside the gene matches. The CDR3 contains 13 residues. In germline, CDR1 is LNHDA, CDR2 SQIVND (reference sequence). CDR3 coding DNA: TGTGCCAGTAGACGGACAGGGGTTAGGGAGCAGTACTTC. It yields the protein CASRRTGVREQYF.

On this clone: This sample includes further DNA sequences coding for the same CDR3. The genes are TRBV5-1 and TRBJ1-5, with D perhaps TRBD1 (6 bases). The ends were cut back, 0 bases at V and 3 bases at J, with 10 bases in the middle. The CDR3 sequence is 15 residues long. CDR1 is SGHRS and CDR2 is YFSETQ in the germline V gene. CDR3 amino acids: CASSLGGRVNQPQHF. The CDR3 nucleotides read TGCGCCAGCAGCTTGGGGGGGCGCGTCAATCAGCCCCAGCATTTT.

CDR3 coding DNA: TGTGCCAGCAGCAGGGGTGGCGGATCCTACGAGCAGTACTTC. Protein product: CASSRGGGSYEQYF. The chain employs TRBV5-4 and TRBJ2-7; D may be TRBD1 (5 bases). Trimming stripped 4 bases from V and 1 base from J, with 12 bases between. CDR1 is SGHNT, CDR2 YYREEE, per germline (reference sequence). This CDR3 has 14 amino acids. Complete variable domain (other parts from reference TRBV5-4 and TRBJ2-7): ETGVTQSPTHLIKTRGQQVTLRCSSQSGHNTVSWYQQALGQGPQFIFQYYREEENGRGNFPPRFSGLQFPNYSSELNVNALELDDSALYLCASSRGGGSYEQYFGPGTRLTVT.